Included here is one T cell receptor (beta chain) sequence, with context. The sample belongs to a study of technical replicates of blood from a handful of donors. The CDR3 sequence is 13 residues long. V lost 6 bases, J lost 1 base, and 9 bases lay in between. Germline V CDR1 and CDR2: MNHEY, SVGAGI. Generated by immunoSEQ multiplex PCR, the TCRdb table keeps only in-frame clones and is missing some. This sample has around 100,000 clones, with roughly 95% found just once. This receptor was identified in a human donor in good health. This chain uses TRBV6-5 with TRBJ2-5; D is possibly TRBD1 (5 bases). Sequences were obtained from T cells isolated from PBMCs. The CDR3 DNA sequence: TGTGCCAGCAGCGACAGTCCCCAAGAGACCCAGTACTTC. Encoded protein: CASSDSPQETQYF.